This passage covers 7 T cell receptor beta chains from one sample sequenced in a study of metastatic and nonmetastatic thyroid tumors. Among the patients, none had received any treatment before thyroid surgery. TCRdb ran MiXCR on the PCR reads. The sample includes approximately 84,000 clones, about 15% of them seen just once. Sequencing input: blood. The source of these receptors is a female donor with papillary thyroid cancer or a benign thyroid nodule (not recorded which). Some clones in this sample may be carry-over from other donors' samples.

Only a few counts were recorded for this clone. This sequence may be a read error, since a much larger clone differs from it by one base. This sequence joins TRBV25-1 and TRBJ2-1; maybe TRBD2 (5 bases). This CDR3 is built from 14 residues. Germline CDR1 MGHDK, CDR2 SYGVNS. The CDR3 DNA sequence: TGTGCCAGCAGTGAAGAGGGCAGGCTGAATGAGCAGTTATTC. This encodes CASSEEGRLNEQLF.

This clone was detected ten times or more. The chain links TRBV9 to TRBJ2-7; perhaps D is TRBD1 or TRBD2 (5 bases each). Trimming left V 3 bases short and J 6 bases short, with 16 bases between. Per the germline V gene, CDR1 is SGDLS and CDR2 is YYNGEE. This CDR3 comprises 14 residues. The CDR3 region has the DNA TGTGCCAGCAGCGGCACCGCACAGGCGGGCGAGCAGTACTTC. Amino acids: CASSGTAQAGEQYF.

Notes on this clone: Being one base from a much bigger clone, this may be a read error. Within the sample, other DNA sequences also encode this same CDR3. In DNA form, the CDR3 reads TGTGCCAGCAGCTTAGGAGCACAGGAGACCCAGTACTTC. Encoded protein: CASSLGAQETQYF. This chain connects TRBV7-9 to TRBJ2-5, with no clear D. V shed 1 base and J shed 5 bases, with 8 bases lying between them. Germline V CDR1 and CDR2: SEHNR, FQNEAQ (reference sequence). The CDR3 runs to 13 residues.

This clone was counted many times. V usage is TRBV28 and J usage is TRBJ2-3; D uncertain. Germline values: CDR1 MDHEN, CDR2 SYDVKM. V lost 6 bases and J lost 2, with 12 bases in between. This CDR3 is built from 14 residues. This CDR3 is CASSPRLPTDTQYF. CDR3 DNA: TGTGCCAGCAGCCCTAGACTCCCCACAGATACGCAGTATTTT. Variable domain in full (rest from reference TRBV28 and TRBJ2-3): DVKVTQSSRYLVKRTGEKVFLECVQDMDHENMFWYRQDPGLGLRLIYFSYDVKMKEKGDIPEGYSVSREKKERFSLILESASTNQTSMYLCASSPRLPTDTQYFGPGTRLTVL.

This clone was detected ten times or more. The genes are TRBV28 and TRBJ2-7; possible D gene TRBD1, 5 bases. The CDR3 has 16 amino acids. V was shortened by 6 bases and J by 0 bases, with 18 bases between the two germline ends. Germline V gene lookup returns CDR1 MDHEN and CDR2 SYDVKM. Written as DNA, the CDR3 is TGTGCCAGCAGCCGGGCAGGGATAAGCCTCTCCTACGAGCAGTACTTC. Translation gives CASSRAGISLSYEQYF.

This clone was counted ten times or more. The chain combines TRBV7-9 with TRBJ1-1, with a weak D call TRBD1 (6 bases). Germline lookup yields CDR1 SEHNR and CDR2 FQNEAQ (reference sequence). V gave up 11 bases and J gave up 2 bases, with 18 bases separating them. The CDR3 extends over 14 amino acids. In DNA form, the CDR3 reads TGTGCCGCACACCTGGGGGGACAAAACACTGAAGCTTTCTTT. Translating it yields CAAHLGGQNTEAFF. The entire variable domain, with the rest obtained from reference TRBV7-9 and TRBJ1-1, is as follows: DTGVSQNPRHKITKRGQNVTFRCDPISEHNRLYWYRQTLGQGPEFLTYFQNEAQLEKSRLLSDRFSAERPKGSFSTLEIQRTEQGDSAMYLCAAHLGGQNTEAFFGQGTRLTVV.

In this sample, this clone turned up many times. V gene TRBV6-1 combines with J gene TRBJ1-2; 9 nucleotides match TRBD1. Unmatched junction bases numbered 7, after V lost 9 bases and J lost 5 bases. Germline lookup yields CDR1 MNHNS and CDR2 SASEGT. CDR3 size: 13 residues. The CDR3 spells CASYRGRNYGYTF. DNA for the CDR3: TGTGCCAGTTACAGGGGGCGGAATTATGGCTACACCTTC.